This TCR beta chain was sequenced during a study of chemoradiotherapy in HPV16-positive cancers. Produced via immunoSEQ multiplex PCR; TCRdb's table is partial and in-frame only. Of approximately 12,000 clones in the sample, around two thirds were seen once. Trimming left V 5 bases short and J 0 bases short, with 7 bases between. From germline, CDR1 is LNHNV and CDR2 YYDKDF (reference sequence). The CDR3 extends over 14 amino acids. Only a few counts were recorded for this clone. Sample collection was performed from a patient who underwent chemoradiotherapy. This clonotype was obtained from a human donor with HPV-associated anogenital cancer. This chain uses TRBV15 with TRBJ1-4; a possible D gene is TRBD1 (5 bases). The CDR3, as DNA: TGTGCCACCAGCTGGGGGGCAACTAATGAAAAACTGTTTTTT. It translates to CATSWGATNEKLFF.